The entry below describes one TCR beta chain. This record belongs to a study of blood T cells in healthy people across ages. V was pared by 1 base and J by 5 bases, with 11 bases between. The CDR3 runs 14 residues. Looked up from germline, CDR1 is MGHRA and CDR2 is YSYEKL. A J-beta primer mix and a sample-barcoded 5' primer were used in a second PCR of roughly 7 to 12 cycles. TCRdb re-analysed the 5' RACE reads in MiXCR, keeping a single row per CDR3 protein. This table has over a million distinct CDR3 sequences, less than 50% appearing once. This receptor was identified in a woman aged 55-69 years in good health. The chain is built from TRBV4-1 and TRBJ2-5; unclear D gene. The sequencing sample was made of blood. CDR3 region: CASSQVWVGETQYF. The CDR3 coding sequence is TGCGCCAGCAGCCAAGTTTGGGTTGGGGAGACCCAGTACTTC.